This TCR beta chain was captured by sequencing in a study of control samples from healthy donors and cancer patients. CDR1 and CDR2 from the germline V gene are SEHNR and FQNEAQ (reference sequence). This CDR3 region has 12 residues. V dropped 7 bases and J dropped 1 base, with 7 bases sitting between them. This clone was picked up one time. Libraries were prepared by immunoSEQ multiplex PCR; TCRdb keeps only in-frame clonotypes and omits some of them. The repertoire holds approximately 100,000 clones, with approximately 88% as singletons. The chain uses TRBV7-9 and TRBJ1-2; no reliable D call. Sequencing was carried out using PBMCs. The TCR comes from a man between 65 and 85 years old with lung cancer. This chain's CDR3 is CASTQSNYGYTF. The DNA of the CDR3 is TGTGCCAGCACCCAGAGTAACTATGGCTACACCTTC.